One and the same sample provided the 7 T cell receptor beta chains below, sequenced in a study of OX40 agonist ivuxolimab in advanced cancers. Only in-frame clones appear in the TCRdb table, and some are missing; sequencing was by immunoSEQ multiplex PCR. Seen here are about 88,000 clones, roughly 85% observed once, and the top ten hold around 0.2%. The specimen was CD4+ or CD8+ T cells sorted from blood, collected in a trial of the OX40 agonist ivuxolimab. The source is an adult with an advanced solid tumor such as melanoma, head and neck, liver or kidney cancer.

The genes are TRBV19 and TRBJ2-7; no firm D call. This CDR3 is 13 amino acids long. The germline V gene encodes CDR1 LNHDA and CDR2 SQIVND (reference sequence). Trimming removed 3 bases from V and 2 bases from J, with 8 bases in between. The CDR3 DNA reads TGTGCCAGTAGTATTGGGCAGGCCTACGAGCAGTACTTC. It yields the protein CASSIGQAYEQYF.

The J gene is TRBJ2-7, the V gene TRBV6-5; either TRBD1 or TRBD2 may fit D (6 bases each). The CDR3 has 13 amino acids. Trimming cost V 2 bases and J 4 bases, with 9 bases left between them. Germline-derived CDR1 and CDR2 are MNHEY and SVGAGI. CDR3 loop: CASSYRRGYEQYV. CDR3 DNA: TGTGCCAGCAGTTACCGGAGGGGGTACGAGCAGTACGTC.

This rearrangement joins TRBV19 to TRBJ2-1; D gene ambiguous. The CDR3 is 12 amino acids. Germline values: CDR1 LNHDA, CDR2 SQIVND (reference sequence). V shed 3 bases and J shed 9 bases, with 9 bases lying between them. CDR3 protein: CASSIGPGEQFF. Written as DNA, the CDR3 is TGTGCCAGTAGTATCGGGCCGGGTGAGCAGTTCTTC.

This chain uses TRBV5-6 with TRBJ2-7; no clear D gene. The CDR3 totals 16 residues. Trimming removed 2 bases from V and 2 bases from J, with 17 bases in between. Germline V gene lookup returns CDR1 SGHDT and CDR2 YYEEEE. CDR3 in DNA: TGTGCCAGCAGCTTTTGGTTGAGGAGCGTTACCTACGAGCAGTACGTC. As protein: CASSFWLRSVTYEQYV.

The V gene is TRBV7-2, the J gene TRBJ1-1, with D perhaps matching TRBD1 (6 bases). This CDR3 region has 14 residues. V was cut by 2 bases and J by 8 bases, with 15 bases left in between. Germline V gene lookup returns CDR1 SGHTA and CDR2 FQGNSA. The CDR3 DNA sequence: TGTGCCAGCAGCTTATGGACCGGGAGGGGGGAAGCTTTCTTT. This gives the protein CASSLWTGRGEAFF.

The rearrangement joins TRBV27 to TRBJ1-2, with 7 bases identical to TRBD1. Germline CDR1 and CDR2: MNHEY and SMNVEV (reference sequence). J was trimmed by 8 bases and V by 0 bases; bases with no gene match: 6. The CDR3 runs 14 residues. The CDR3 sequence: CASSLSSGQTGYTF. DNA of the CDR3: TGTGCCAGCAGTTTATCGTCGGGACAGACCGGCTACACCTTC.

The chain recombines TRBV27 with TRBJ1-2; TRBD1 agrees at 9 bases. Germline trimming cut 5 bases from V and 4 bases from J; bases unmatched to any gene: 5. The CDR3 contains 14 residues. Germline V gene data show CDR1 as MNHEY and CDR2 as SMNVEV (reference sequence). The CDR3: CASSASQGAYGYTF. The CDR3 nucleotides read TGTGCCAGCAGTGCCTCACAGGGGGCCTATGGCTACACCTTC.